One sample yielded the 29 T cell receptor beta chains listed below, sequenced in a study of PD-1 blockade in classical Hodgkin lymphoma. Time point described: cycle 4 day 1 (C4D1), after less than 7 weeks of nivolumab. Every patient relapsed after autologous stem cell transplantation, and brentuximab vedotin exposure varied. The protocol was immunoSEQ multiplex PCR, while the TCRdb copy is restricted to in-frame clones and leaves out a portion. The sample includes about 47,000 clones, about 80% of them seen just once. Source: peripheral blood mononuclear cells (PBMCs), taken before the fourth cycle of nivolumab. These receptors came from a human donor with classical Hodgkin lymphoma.

The count of this clone is one. The same CDR3 also results from other DNA sequences found in this sample. V is TRBV27 and J is TRBJ1-1; no firm D call. Germline CDR1 reads MNHEY; CDR2 reads SMNVEV (reference sequence). CDR3 length: 13 amino acids. Trimming took 3 bases from V and 4 from J, leaving 9 bases between them. In nucleotides, the CDR3 is TGTGCCAGCAGTTTGGTCTCTGGCACTGAAGCTTTCTTT. It specifies CASSLVSGTEAFF.

In DNA form, the CDR3 reads TGTGCCAGTAGGTGGCAGGGGGGAAGCAATCAGCCCCAGCATTTT. Encoded protein: CASRWQGGSNQPQHF. V usage is TRBV19 and J usage is TRBJ1-5, with TRBD1 identical over 7 bases. This CDR3 contains 15 residues. Germline loops: CDR1 LNHDA, CDR2 SQIVND (reference sequence). After removal of 6 bases from V and 1 base from J, the junction contained 6 bases not matched to a gene.

With respect to this clone: This specimen includes other DNA sequences encoding the same CDR3. V usage is TRBV10-3 and J usage is TRBJ1-5, with TRBD1 matching over 10 bases. CDR1 and CDR2 from the germline V gene are ENHRY and SYGVKD. Trimming cost V 2 bases and J 5 bases; bases outside gene matches: 9. The CDR3 runs to 17 residues. For the CDR3, the DNA is TGTGCCATCAGTGAGACCCTACCGGGACAGGGGTATCAGCCCCAGCATTTT. It encodes CAISETLPGQGYQPQHF.

V gene TRBV5-1 combines with J gene TRBJ2-5, with 8 bases that match TRBD1. The tail of the sequence fits TRBJ2-7 better, so the J call may be wrong. The CDR3 is made up of 14 amino acids. The germline V gene encodes CDR1 SGHRS and CDR2 YFSETQ. This chain's CDR3 is CASSRRQGLGEQYF. CDR3 nucleotides: TGCGCCAGCAGCCGTCGACAGGGGCTGGGCGAGCAGTACTTC.

The chain combines TRBV15 with TRBJ2-1; unclear D gene. Between the trimmed V and J ends, which lost 3 bases and 9 bases, there was a span of 12 bases. The CDR3 contains 13 residues. Germline CDR1 is LNHNV and CDR2 is YYDKDF (reference sequence). The CDR3 sequence: CATSRPQTGEQFF. The CDR3 DNA is TGTGCCACCAGCAGGCCCCAGACGGGTGAGCAGTTCTTC.

The V call is TRBV7-3, the J call TRBJ2-3; 9 positions agree with TRBD2. V was clipped by 3 bases and J by 1 base; unmatched bases: 2. The CDR3 totals 15 residues. Germline V gives CDR1 SGHTA, CDR2 FQGTGA. The DNA of the CDR3 is TGTGCCAGCAGCTTCGCTAGCGGGGGCACAGATACGCAGTATTTT. It yields the protein CASSFASGGTDTQYF.

In nucleotides, the CDR3 is TGTGCCAGCAGCCGGGAGCTCTCGTTACCGTTCTTT. This encodes CASSRELSLPFF. The V gene is TRBV7-9, the J gene TRBJ1-1; D gene ambiguous. The V end lost 5 bases, the J end lost 14 bases, and 18 bases lay between the germline ends. There are 12 residues in the CDR3. CDR1 SEHNR and CDR2 FQNEAQ come from the germline V gene (reference sequence). The full variable domain, with the rest looked up from reference TRBV7-9 and TRBJ1-1, is DTGVSQNPRHKITKRGQNVTFRCDPISEHNRLYWYRQTLGQGPEFLTYFQNEAQLEKSRLLSDRFSAERPKGSFSTLEIQRTEQGDSAMYLCASSRELSLPFFGQGTRLTVV.

The chain employs TRBV5-5 and TRBJ1-1, with 8 positions matching TRBD1. The germline CDR1 and CDR2 sequences are SGHKS and YYEKEE (reference sequence). This CDR3 is built from 16 residues. V lost 2 bases, J lost 4 bases, and 10 bases stayed unmatched. The CDR3 sequence is CASSFSTGALITEAFF. CDR3 coding DNA: TGTGCCAGCAGCTTTTCGACAGGGGCTTTAATCACTGAAGCTTTCTTT.

The chain has TRBV7-6 and TRBJ1-3, with D possibly TRBD1 on 6 matching bases. There are 14 residues in the CDR3. Germline CDR1 is SGHVS and CDR2 is FNYEAQ. V lost 6 bases to trimming and J lost 1 base, with 10 bases between them. The CDR3 region has the DNA TGTGCCAGCAGACGTACAGGGTCTGGAAACACCATATATTTT. Protein sequence: CASRRTGSGNTIYF.

CDR3 in DNA: TGTGCCGCCACAGAGCGGGGCGTGGTTGAGCAGTTCTTC. Translated: CAATERGVVEQFF. The chain has TRBV10-3 and TRBJ2-1, with 7 bases that match TRBD2. Germline V gene sequence: CDR1 ENHRY, CDR2 SYGVKD. V lost 11 bases and J lost 9; bases outside the gene matches: 13. The CDR3 contains 13 residues.

The rearrangement joins TRBV5-5 to TRBJ1-5; D is unresolved. Trimming left V 0 bases short and J 7 bases short, with 11 bases between. The CDR3 totals 14 residues. Germline V gene lookup returns CDR1 SGHKS and CDR2 YYEKEE (reference sequence). The CDR3 sequence is CASSLVRGRQPQHF. The CDR3 bases are TGTGCCAGCAGCTTGGTTCGGGGTCGACAGCCCCAGCATTTT.

In this sample, this clone turned up a few times. A read error may produce the germline difference seen at one junction end. The chain links TRBV29-1 to TRBJ2-2, with D possibly TRBD1 on 6 matching bases. Germline values: CDR1 SQVTM, CDR2 ANQGSEA. The CDR3 totals 13 residues. This CDR3 is CSVQEGGTGELFF. The CDR3 DNA follows: TGCAGCGTTCAAGAAGGGGGAACCGGGGAGCTGTTTTTT.

V and J are TRBV11-2 and TRBJ1-2; weak D call: TRBD1 (6 bases). This CDR3 comprises 14 residues. From germline, CDR1 is SGHAT and CDR2 FQNNGV. V was trimmed by 0 bases and J by 4 bases, leaving 9 bases between them. The DNA of the CDR3 is TGTGCCAGCAGCTTAGAACAGGGAGGCTATGGCTACACCTTC. Encoded protein: CASSLEQGGYGYTF.

The chain carries TRBV6-5 and TRBJ1-5; the D is unclear. CDR1 is MNHEY and CDR2 is SVGAGI in the germline V gene. V was pared by 6 bases and J by 4 bases, with 10 bases between. CDR3 size: 13 residues. CDR3 sequence: CASSRRGNQPQHF. The CDR3 region has the DNA TGTGCCAGCAGCCGCCGAGGGAATCAGCCCCAGCATTTT.

This chain uses TRBV5-4 with TRBJ2-3, with 14 nucleotides matching TRBD2. CDR1 and CDR2 (germline): SGHNT, YYREEE (reference sequence). Trimming took 4 bases from V and 2 from J; bases not matched to a gene: 12. This CDR3 comprises 19 residues. The CDR3 sequence is CASSPPGGTSGGHTDTQYF. The DNA for the CDR3 is TGTGCCAGCAGCCCCCCGGGGGGGACTAGCGGGGGACACACAGATACGCAGTATTTT.

The chain links TRBV30 to TRBJ2-7, with 7 positions matching TRBD2. The CDR3 totals 12 residues. V trimming: 8 bases; J trimming: 3 bases; junction bases outside the gene matches: 7. Germline CDR1 is GTSNPN and CDR2 is SVGIG (reference sequence). CDR3 region: CALHPGGYEQYF. The CDR3 DNA is TGTGCCCTGCACCCGGGAGGCTACGAGCAGTACTTC. Full variable domain (rest looked up from reference TRBV30 and TRBJ2-7): SQTIHQWPATLVQPVGSPLSLECTVEGTSNPNLYWYRQAAGRGLQLLFYSVGIGQISSEVPQNLSASRPQDRQFILSSKKLLLSDSGFYLCALHPGGYEQYFGPGTRLTVT.

Regarding this clone: In the same sample, other DNA sequences code for this CDR3. The chain links TRBV5-1 to TRBJ2-5; the match to TRBD1 covers 8 bases. The germline gives CDR1 SGHRS, CDR2 YFSETQ. The CDR3 consists of 14 residues. Trimming removed 0 bases from V and 2 bases from J; junction bases left unmatched: 0. The CDR3 DNA reads as TGCGCCAGCAGCTTGGGACAGGGGCAAGAGACCCAGTACTTC. Translation gives CASSLGQGQETQYF.

Regarding this clone: Distinct nucleotide sequences in the sample also encode this CDR3. The rearrangement uses TRBV5-4 and TRBJ1-2; a weak D match, TRBD1 (6 bases). The CDR3 is 13 amino acids. V was trimmed by 2 bases and J by 4 bases, leaving 9 bases between them. Per the germline V gene, CDR1 is SGHNT and CDR2 is YYREEE (reference sequence). CDR3 sequence: CASSFRGGYGYTF. For the CDR3, the DNA is TGTGCCAGCAGCTTTAGAGGGGGCTATGGCTACACCTTC. Drawing the rest from reference TRBV5-4 and TRBJ1-2, the complete variable domain is ETGVTQSPTHLIKTRGQQVTLRCSSQSGHNTVSWYQQALGQGPQFIFQYYREEENGRGNFPPRFSGLQFPNYSSELNVNALELDDSALYLCASSFRGGYGYTFGSGTRLTVV.

The chain couples TRBV5-4 to TRBJ1-1; possible D gene TRBD1, 5 bases. Trimming removed 8 bases at V and 1 base at J, with 15 bases between. The CDR3 consists of 14 residues. CDR1 and CDR2 (germline): SGHNT, YYREEE (reference sequence). CDR3 coding DNA: TGTGCCAGTCTCCAGGACACCTCGAACACTGAAGCTTTCTTT. This translates into CASLQDTSNTEAFF.

The CDR3 DNA is TGTGCCAGCAGCCAAACCGGGACTAGCGGGGGACAAGAGACCCAGTACTTC. Translated: CASSQTGTSGGQETQYF. The chain uses TRBV4-2 and TRBJ2-5, with 14 bases fitting TRBD2. Unmatched junction bases numbered 4, after V lost 2 bases and J lost 2 bases. The CDR3 has 17 residues. The V gene's germline CDR1 is LGHNA and CDR2 YNFKEQ.

V is TRBV7-8 and J is TRBJ2-1, with D perhaps being TRBD1 or TRBD2 (5 bases each). CDR3 length: 12 residues. Germline V lookup: CDR1 SGHVS, CDR2 FQNEAQ. Trimming left V 3 bases short and J 10 bases short, with 10 bases between. CDR3 protein: CASSLGPLEQFF. CDR3 DNA sequence: TGTGCCAGCAGCTTGGGACCCTTAGAGCAGTTCTTC.

V gene TRBV7-2 combines with J gene TRBJ1-1; D is unresolved. Germline lookup yields CDR1 SGHTA and CDR2 FQGNSA. CDR3 length: 12 residues. Trimming stripped 1 base from V and 5 bases from J, with 5 bases between. CDR3 coding DNA: TGTGCCAGCAGCTTAGAACGGACTGAAGCTTTCTTT. Amino acid sequence: CASSLERTEAFF. The full variable domain, in which reference TRBV7-2 and TRBJ1-1 provide the parts outside the CDR3, is GAGVSQSPSNKVTEKGKDVELRCDPISGHTALYWYRQSLGQGLEFLIYFQGNSAPDKSGLPSDRFSAERTGGSVSTLTIQRTQQEDSAVYLCASSLERTEAFFGQGTRLTVV.

The V and J genes are TRBV4-2 and TRBJ2-2; 8 bases fit TRBD2. The V gene's germline CDR1 is LGHNA and CDR2 YNFKEQ. The CDR3 runs to 13 residues. After removal of 7 bases from V and 6 bases from J, the junction contained 4 bases not matched to a gene. The CDR3 DNA reads as TGTGCCAGCAACCCGGGGGGGGCCGGGGAGCTGTTTTTT. Translated, it gives CASNPGGAGELFF.

The chain combines TRBV2 with TRBJ2-1; 8 nucleotides agree with TRBD2. The CDR3 contains 15 residues. After removal of 4 bases from V and 10 bases from J, the junction contained 12 bases not matched to a gene. CDR1 SNHLY and CDR2 FYNNEI come from the germline V gene. The chain's CDR3 is CASSGTGTRVSEQFF. The DNA of the CDR3 is TGTGCCAGCAGTGGTACCGGGACTAGGGTCTCCGAGCAGTTCTTC.

V is TRBV25-1 and J is TRBJ2-7; D is possibly TRBD1 (5 bases). The germline gives CDR1 MGHDK, CDR2 SYGVNS. V was clipped by 2 bases and J by 3 bases, with 11 bases between them. This CDR3 comprises 14 residues. The CDR3: CASSELDRYYEQYF. CDR3 nucleotides: TGTGCCAGCAGTGAACTTGACAGATACTACGAGCAGTACTTC.

The gene calls are TRBV28 and TRBJ2-7, with D uncertain. This CDR3 has 14 residues. The germline CDR1 and CDR2 sequences are MDHEN and SYDVKM. V was clipped by 3 bases and J by 0 bases, with 9 bases between them. The CDR3 here is CASSFKLFSYEQYF. The CDR3 bases are TGTGCCAGCAGTTTTAAACTATTCTCCTACGAGCAGTACTTC.

V and J are TRBV2 and TRBJ2-7; D gene ambiguous. Germline-derived CDR1 and CDR2 are SNHLY and FYNNEI. Trimming removed 4 bases from V and 0 bases from J, with 7 bases in between. CDR3 length equals 13 residues. In DNA form, the CDR3 reads TGTGCCAGCAGTGTCACGTCCTCCTACGAGCAGTACTTC. Translated, it gives CASSVTSSYEQYF.

This clone was counted a single time. J is TRBJ1-4 and V is TRBV5-8; maybe TRBD1 (6 bases). Germline CDR1 and CDR2: SGHTS and YDEGEE. V was shortened by 2 bases and J by 8 bases, with 10 bases between the two germline ends. CDR3 length: 13 amino acids. CDR3 sequence: CASSLGGVEKLFF. Written as DNA, the CDR3 is TGTGCCAGCAGCTTAGGGGGAGTGGAAAAACTGTTTTTT.

Only a few counts were recorded for this clone. The V call is TRBV6-1, the J call TRBJ2-5; D call uncertain. Germline V gives CDR1 MNHNS, CDR2 SASEGT. The CDR3 runs 14 residues. Trimming left V 7 bases short and J 4 bases short, with 16 bases between. The CDR3 loop reads CASKGLALSETQYF. The CDR3 region has the DNA TGTGCCAGCAAGGGCCTGGCGCTTTCAGAGACCCAGTACTTC.